A single sample gave rise to the 22 T cell receptor beta chains below, sequenced in a study of blood T cell repertoires in COVID-19. The method was immunoSEQ multiplex PCR; TCRdb's version includes in-frame clones alone and lacks a portion of them. The data contain some 220,000 clones, 86% of them singletons. The material sequenced was PBMCs or T cells enriched from blood (not recorded which). Receptors originate from a woman aged 40 to 50 with acute COVID-19.

V usage is TRBV2 and J usage is TRBJ1-3; D might be TRBD1 (5 bases). This CDR3 contains 14 residues. Deletions cut 6 bases from V and 4 bases from J, with 13 bases between. Per germline, CDR1 SNHLY and CDR2 FYNNEI. The CDR3 DNA reads TGTGCCAGCAGCGTGACAGAATTAGGAAACACCATATATTTT. Its translation is CASSVTELGNTIYF. Filled out from reference TRBV2 and TRBJ1-3, the complete variable domain reads EPEVTQTPSHQVTQMGQEVILRCVPISNHLYFYWYRQILGQKVEFLVSFYNNEISEKSEIFDDQFSVERPDGSNFTLKIRSTKLEDSAMYFCASSVTELGNTIYFGEGSWLTVV.

The chain uses TRBV7-9 and TRBJ1-1; 9 bases fit TRBD1. The V and J ends lost 5 bases and 6 bases, in that order; junction bases with no gene match: 22. The V gene's germline CDR1 is SEHNR and CDR2 FQNEAQ (reference sequence). CDR3 size: 19 residues. CDR3 in amino acids: CASSTGDPQGARVWAEAFF. CDR3 in DNA: TGTGCCAGCAGCACCGGGGACCCACAGGGGGCGAGGGTTTGGGCTGAAGCTTTCTTT.

The CDR3 is CASSLGLQLVPTGELFF. The CDR3, as DNA: TGTGCCAGCAGCTTAGGACTACAGCTCGTCCCCACCGGGGAGCTGTTTTTT. The chain links TRBV5-8 to TRBJ2-2; tentatively, D is TRBD2 (6 bases). Germline V gene data show CDR1 as SGHTS and CDR2 as YDEGEE. The CDR3 spans 17 residues. Trimming shortened V by 2 bases and J by 4 bases, and 18 bases separated the two germline ends. Full variable domain (remainder filled in from reference TRBV5-8 and TRBJ2-2): EAGVTQSPTHLIKTRGQQATLRCSPISGHTSVYWYQQALGLGLQFLLWYDEGEERNRGNFPPRFSGRQFPNYSSELNVNALELEDSALYLCASSLGLQLVPTGELFFGEGSRLTVL.

This clone has a handful of counts. The J gene is TRBJ1-1, the V gene TRBV3-1 (or the pseudogene TRBV3-2), with D maybe TRBD1 (6 bases). The CDR3 is made up of 15 amino acids. V was cut by 0 bases and J by 5 bases, with 13 bases left in between. Germline loops: CDR1 LGHDT, CDR2 YNNKEL (reference sequence). The CDR3 loop is CASSQDWGRLTEAFF. The CDR3 DNA reads as TGTGCCAGCAGCCAAGATTGGGGGCGATTAACTGAAGCTTTCTTT.

This chain connects TRBV30 to TRBJ1-6; no firm D call. Germline-derived CDR1 and CDR2 are GTSNPN and SVGIG (reference sequence). Trimming cost V 2 bases and J 10 bases, with 9 bases left between them. The CDR3 covers 12 residues. The CDR3, as DNA: TGTGCCTGGAGTCCAGGAGGCTCACCCCTCCACTTT. Residues: CAWSPGGSPLHF. The full variable domain, completed using reference TRBV30 and TRBJ1-6, is SQTIHQWPATLVQPVGSPLSLECTVEGTSNPNLYWYRQAAGRGLQLLFYSVGIGQISSEVPQNLSASRPQDRQFILSSKKLLLSDSGFYLCAWSPGGSPLHFGNGTRLTVT.

The chain links TRBV19 to TRBJ2-5; TRBD1 might be the D (5 bases). The CDR3 contains 12 residues. V was clipped by 4 bases and J by 5 bases, with 8 bases between them. CDR1 is LNHDA, CDR2 SQIVND, per germline (reference sequence). The CDR3 sequence is CASSTGWETQYF. CDR3 sequence (DNA): TGTGCCAGTAGTACAGGGTGGGAGACCCAGTACTTC.

The chain couples TRBV6-2 or TRBV6-3 to TRBJ1-1; D might be TRBD1 (6 bases). V lost 0 bases and J lost 6, with 11 bases in between. Germline assignment: CDR1 MNHEY and CDR2 SVGEGT. The CDR3 covers 14 residues. DNA for the CDR3: TGTGCCAGCAGTTACTCAAGGGGGGGCTCTGAAGCTTTCTTT. As protein: CASSYSRGGSEAFF.

The gene calls are TRBV13 and TRBJ2-5, with a tentative D call TRBD1 (6 bases). The germline V and J ends were trimmed by 3 bases and 3 bases, with 20 bases remaining between them. The germline V gene encodes CDR1 PRHDT and CDR2 FYEKMQ (reference sequence). This CDR3 has 17 residues. This chain's CDR3 is CASSLASGFSGEETQYF. CDR3 nucleotide sequence: TGTGCCAGCAGCTTGGCGTCTGGATTTTCAGGGGAAGAGACCCAGTACTTC.

The J gene is TRBJ1-1, the V gene TRBV11-2; D is ambiguous. The germline V and J ends were trimmed by 5 bases and 4 bases, with 11 bases remaining between them. Germline V gene sequence: CDR1 SGHAT, CDR2 FQNNGV. This CDR3 is built from 13 residues. CDR3 nucleotides: TGTGCCAGCAGCAGTACGGTCGGCACTGAAGCTTTCTTT. It yields the protein CASSSTVGTEAFF.

This sequence joins TRBV5-1 and TRBJ2-1, with 9 bases matching TRBD2. The V and J ends lost 0 bases and 10 bases, in that order; junction bases with no gene match: 8. The CDR3 spans 15 residues. CDR1 is SGHRS, CDR2 YFSETQ, per germline. CDR3: CASSLDPSGAMEQFF. The DNA of the CDR3 is TGCGCCAGCAGCTTGGATCCTAGCGGGGCGATGGAGCAGTTCTTC. The full variable domain, with the rest looked up from reference TRBV5-1 and TRBJ2-1, is KAGVTQTPRYLIKTRGQQVTLSCSPISGHRSVSWYQQTPGQGLQFLFEYFSETQRNKGNFPGRFSGRQFSNSRSEMNVSTLELGDSALYLCASSLDPSGAMEQFFGPGTRLTVL.

V usage is TRBV5-8 and J usage is TRBJ1-3; 7 bases are a match to TRBD1. This CDR3 comprises 15 residues. CDR1 SGHTS and CDR2 YDEGEE come from the germline V gene. V dropped 4 bases and J dropped 4; count of bases not matched to a gene: 8. Here the CDR3 reads CASSPDRVLGNTIYF. Here the CDR3 DNA reads TGTGCCAGCAGCCCCGACAGGGTATTGGGAAACACCATATATTTT. Full variable domain (rest looked up from reference TRBV5-8 and TRBJ1-3): EAGVTQSPTHLIKTRGQQATLRCSPISGHTSVYWYQQALGLGLQFLLWYDEGEERNRGNFPPRFSGRQFPNYSSELNVNALELEDSALYLCASSPDRVLGNTIYFGEGSWLTVV.

This rearrangement joins TRBV5-6 to TRBJ2-7, with 9 bases matching TRBD1. CDR1 and CDR2 from the germline V gene are SGHDT and YYEEEE. The ends lost 4 bases at V and 2 bases at J; junction bases unmatched: 1. The CDR3 is made up of 13 amino acids. CDR3 residues: CASSTGGAYEQYV. CDR3 nucleotide sequence: TGTGCCAGCAGCACAGGGGGCGCCTACGAGCAGTACGTC.

A single count supports this clone. V gene TRBV18 combines with J gene TRBJ1-1, with TRBD1 as a possible D gene (5 bases). CDR1 and CDR2 (germline): KGHSH, LQKENI. Trimming stripped 2 bases from V and 4 bases from J, with 11 bases between. This CDR3 is 14 amino acids long. CDR3 protein: CASSPSGEGTEAFF. For the CDR3, the DNA is TGTGCCAGCTCACCATCGGGGGAGGGCACTGAAGCTTTCTTT.

This clone showed up just once. The rearrangement links TRBV3-1 (or the pseudogene TRBV3-2) to TRBJ1-5; D uncertain. The CDR3 extends over 13 amino acids. Trimming took off 8 bases at V and 4 bases at J, with 12 bases between the two ends. Germline lookup yields CDR1 LGHDT and CDR2 YNNKEL (reference sequence). CDR3: CASGGRANQPQHF. CDR3 in DNA: TGTGCCAGCGGAGGACGGGCAAATCAGCCCCAGCATTTT.

Written as DNA, the CDR3 is TGCGCCAGCAGTCTCGCGGGGGTACAAGAGACCCAGTACTTC. Residues: CASSLAGVQETQYF. The chain links TRBV5-1 to TRBJ2-5, with TRBD2 matching 7 bases. Trimming took 5 bases from V and 2 from J; bases not matched to a gene: 6. The CDR3 extends over 14 amino acids. Germline V gene lookup returns CDR1 SGHRS and CDR2 YFSETQ.

J is TRBJ1-6 and V is TRBV19, with TRBD1 matching over 9 bases. The CDR3 extends over 17 amino acids. J lost 3 bases, V lost 6 bases, and 9 bases had no gene match. Germline loops: CDR1 LNHDA, CDR2 SQIVND (reference sequence). The CDR3 is CASSGPGQGDYNSPLHF. Here the CDR3 DNA reads TGTGCCAGTAGCGGACCGGGACAGGGCGACTATAATTCACCCCTCCACTTT.

This chain links TRBV6-4 with TRBJ1-2; 8 bases map to TRBD1. The CDR3 totals 13 residues. V gave up 6 bases and J gave up 8 bases; unmatched junction bases: 8. Germline loops: CDR1 MRHNA, CDR2 SNTAGT. CDR3 sequence: CASSSIQGGGYTF. The CDR3, as DNA: TGTGCCAGCAGCTCGATACAGGGGGGCGGCTACACCTTC.

A few counts support this clone. This chain joins TRBV15 and TRBJ2-5; D might be TRBD1 (5 bases). The germline gives CDR1 LNHNV, CDR2 YYDKDF (reference sequence). Trimming left V 4 bases short and J 5 bases short, with 20 bases between. The CDR3 contains 16 residues. CDR3 coding DNA: TGTGCCACCAGCATCTTACAGGACCCCCACGGGGAGACCCAGTACTTC. Protein: CATSILQDPHGETQYF.

Only a few counts were recorded for this clone. The chain joins TRBV30 to TRBJ1-2; TRBD1 aligns across 8 bases. CDR3 length: 14 residues. Per the germline V gene, CDR1 is GTSNPN and CDR2 is SVGIG (reference sequence). J was trimmed by 0 bases and V by 7 bases; bases with no gene match: 7. Written as DNA, the CDR3 is TGTGCCTCAAAGACAGGGGTTACTAACTATGGCTACACCTTC. This sequence encodes CASKTGVTNYGYTF.

J is TRBJ2-7 and V is TRBV29-1, with 8 bases aligning to TRBD1. V lost 5 bases to trimming and J lost 2 bases; unmatched junction nucleotides: 8. CDR1 SQVTM and CDR2 ANQGSEA come from the germline V gene. The CDR3 length is 14 residues. The CDR3 DNA follows: TGCAGCGTTACCGGACAGGGCTCCCCCTACGAGCAGTACTTC. This gives the protein CSVTGQGSPYEQYF.

This clone was found a few times. The genes are TRBV6-4 and TRBJ2-6; D is perhaps TRBD1 (6 bases). CDR1 is MRHNA and CDR2 is SNTAGT in the germline V gene. There are 16 residues in the CDR3. Trimming shortened V by 2 bases and J by 0 bases, and 8 bases separated the two germline ends. The DNA of the CDR3 is TGTGCCAGCAGTGACAGGGGGAGCTCTGGGGCCAACGTCCTGACTTTC. It codes for CASSDRGSSGANVLTF.

The rearrangement uses TRBV24-1 and TRBJ1-2; 8 bases line up with TRBD1. CDR3 length equals 15 residues. The trim removed 7 bases at V and 7 bases at J, leaving 13 bases unmatched. Germline V lookup: CDR1 KGHDR, CDR2 SFDVKD. The CDR3 protein is CATSPGGASSSGYTF. DNA for the CDR3: TGTGCCACCAGCCCAGGGGGCGCATCCTCCAGTGGCTACACCTTC.